This T cell receptor (beta chain) was obtained from a study of shared clonotypes between healthy human individuals. Background on the study: Per donor, three plates held CD4 naive cells, three held CD4 memory, two held CD8 naive and one held CD8 memory. Findings and caveats of the study: The low donor count limited represented genetic and exposure-history diversity. It was the non-shared clonotypes that had lower generation probabilities than clonotypes shared by all four donors. A handful of donors had around 5% of their naive CD4 clonotypes in common.

About this clone: The antigen remains undetermined.

It was CD45RO-negative cells, positively selected for CCR7, that made up naive CD8 cells, with terminally differentiated effector memory CD45RA+ cells excluded. This table comes from immunoSEQ multiplex PCR, and its TCRdb copy is limited to in-frame clones, with some not included. The profile shows about 1,900,000 clones, approximately 94% of them singletons. Sequencing input: naive CD8+ T cells sorted from blood. The source is a man aged 18 to 30 in good health.

The CDR3 coding sequence is TGTGCCAGCAGCCATGGGTCAGGACAGCCCCAGCATTTT. Residues: CASSHGSGQPQHF. The chain has TRBV4-2 and TRBJ1-5; D not resolved. V was pared by 3 bases and J by 7 bases, with 10 bases between. There are 13 residues in the CDR3. Germline-derived CDR1 and CDR2 are LGHNA and YNFKEQ.